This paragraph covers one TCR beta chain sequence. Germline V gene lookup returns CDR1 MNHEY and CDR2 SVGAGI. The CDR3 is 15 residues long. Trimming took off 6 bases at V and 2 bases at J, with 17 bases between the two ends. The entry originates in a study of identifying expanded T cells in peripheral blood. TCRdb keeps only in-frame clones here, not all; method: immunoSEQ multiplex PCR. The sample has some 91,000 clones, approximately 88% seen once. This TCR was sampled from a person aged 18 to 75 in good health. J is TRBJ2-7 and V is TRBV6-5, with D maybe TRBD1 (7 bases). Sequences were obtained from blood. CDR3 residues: CASSPGQGGPYEQYF. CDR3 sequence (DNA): TGTGCCAGCAGCCCCGGGCAGGGGGGACCCTACGAGCAGTACTTC.